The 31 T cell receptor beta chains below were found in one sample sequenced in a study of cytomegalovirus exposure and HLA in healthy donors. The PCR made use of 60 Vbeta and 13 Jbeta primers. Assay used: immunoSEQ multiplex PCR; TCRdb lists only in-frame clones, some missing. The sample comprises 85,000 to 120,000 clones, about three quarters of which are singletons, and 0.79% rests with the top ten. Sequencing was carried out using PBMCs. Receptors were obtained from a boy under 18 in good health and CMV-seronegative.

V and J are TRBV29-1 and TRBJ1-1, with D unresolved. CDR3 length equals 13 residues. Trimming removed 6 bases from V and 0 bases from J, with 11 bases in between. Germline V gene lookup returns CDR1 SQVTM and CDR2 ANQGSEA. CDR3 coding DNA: TGCAGCGTACGGGGAACCATGAACACTGAAGCTTTCTTT. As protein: CSVRGTMNTEAFF.

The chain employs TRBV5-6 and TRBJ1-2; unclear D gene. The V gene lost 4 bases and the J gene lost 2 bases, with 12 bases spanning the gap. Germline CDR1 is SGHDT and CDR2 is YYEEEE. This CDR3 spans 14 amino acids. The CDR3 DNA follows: TGTGCCAGCAGCGTACCCACAGTCAACTATGGCTACACCTTC. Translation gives CASSVPTVNYGYTF.

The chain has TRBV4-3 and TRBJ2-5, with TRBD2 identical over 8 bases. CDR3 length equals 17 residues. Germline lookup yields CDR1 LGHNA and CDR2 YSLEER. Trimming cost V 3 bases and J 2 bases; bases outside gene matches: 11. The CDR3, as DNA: TGCGCCAGCAGCCAGGGAGACTCGGGGGGGTTTCAAGAGACCCAGTACTTC. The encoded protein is CASSQGDSGGFQETQYF.

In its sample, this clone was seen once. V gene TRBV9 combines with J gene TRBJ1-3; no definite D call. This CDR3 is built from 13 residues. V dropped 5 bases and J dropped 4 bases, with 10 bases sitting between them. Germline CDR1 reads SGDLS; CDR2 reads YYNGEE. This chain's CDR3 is CASRGRFGNTIYF. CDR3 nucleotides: TGTGCCAGCAGGGGCAGGTTCGGAAACACCATATATTTT.

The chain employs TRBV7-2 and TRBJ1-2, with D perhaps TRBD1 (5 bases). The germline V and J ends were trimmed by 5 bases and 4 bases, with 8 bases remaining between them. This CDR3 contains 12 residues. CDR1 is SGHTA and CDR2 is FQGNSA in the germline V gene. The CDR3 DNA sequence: TGTGCCAGCAGCCATGACAGCTATGGCTACACCTTC. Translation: CASSHDSYGYTF.

The CDR3 sequence is CASSPRQGTNTEAFF. The DNA for the CDR3 is TGTGCCAGCTCCCCTAGACAGGGAACGAACACTGAAGCTTTCTTT. The chain recombines TRBV18 with TRBJ1-1, with 7 bases matching TRBD1. This CDR3 has 15 residues. J was trimmed by 1 base and V by 6 bases; bases with no gene match: 8. The germline CDR1 and CDR2 sequences are KGHSH and LQKENI. The full variable domain, completed using reference TRBV18 and TRBJ1-1, is NAGVMQNPRHLVRRRGQEARLRCSPMKGHSHVYWYRQLPEEGLKFMVYLQKENIIDESGMPKERFSAEFPKEGPSILRIQQVVRGDSAAYFCASSPRQGTNTEAFFGQGTRLTVV.

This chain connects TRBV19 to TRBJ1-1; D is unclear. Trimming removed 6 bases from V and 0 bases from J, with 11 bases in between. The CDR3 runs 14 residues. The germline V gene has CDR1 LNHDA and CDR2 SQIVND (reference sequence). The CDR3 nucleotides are TGTGCCAGTAGGGTTGTAGACATGAACACTGAAGCTTTCTTT. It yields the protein CASRVVDMNTEAFF. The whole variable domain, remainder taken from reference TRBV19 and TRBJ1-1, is DGGITQSPKYLFRKEGQNVTLSCEQNLNHDAMYWYRQDPGQGLRLIYYSQIVNDFQKGDIAEGYSVSREKKESFPLTVTSAQKNPTAFYLCASRVVDMNTEAFFGQGTRLTVV.

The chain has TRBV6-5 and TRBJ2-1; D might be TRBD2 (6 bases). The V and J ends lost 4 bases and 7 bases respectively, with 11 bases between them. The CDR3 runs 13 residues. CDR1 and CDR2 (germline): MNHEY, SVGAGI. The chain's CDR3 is CASSSGTVNEQFF. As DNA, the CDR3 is TGTGCCAGCAGTTCCGGGACTGTAAATGAGCAGTTCTTC.

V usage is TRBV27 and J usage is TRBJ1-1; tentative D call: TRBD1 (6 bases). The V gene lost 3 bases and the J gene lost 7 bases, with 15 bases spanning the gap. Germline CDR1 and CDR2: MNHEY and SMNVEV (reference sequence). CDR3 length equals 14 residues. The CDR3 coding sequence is TGTGCCAGCAGTTTCATAGTGGGACACGGTGAAGCTTTCTTT. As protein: CASSFIVGHGEAFF.

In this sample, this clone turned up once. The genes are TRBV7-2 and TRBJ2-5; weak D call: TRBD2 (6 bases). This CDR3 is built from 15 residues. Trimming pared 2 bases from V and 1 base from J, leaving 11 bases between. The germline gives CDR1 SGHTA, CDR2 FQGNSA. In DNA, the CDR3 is TGTGCCAGCAGCTTAAATGGCGGGGCCCAAGAGACCCAGTACTTC. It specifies CASSLNGGAQETQYF.

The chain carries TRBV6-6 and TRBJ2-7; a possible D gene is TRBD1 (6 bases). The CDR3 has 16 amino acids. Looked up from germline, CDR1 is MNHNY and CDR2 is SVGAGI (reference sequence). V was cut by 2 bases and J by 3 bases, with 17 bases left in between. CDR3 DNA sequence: TGTGCCAGCAGTTACAACCCTAAGGGGGAGATCTACGAGCAGTACTTC. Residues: CASSYNPKGEIYEQYF.

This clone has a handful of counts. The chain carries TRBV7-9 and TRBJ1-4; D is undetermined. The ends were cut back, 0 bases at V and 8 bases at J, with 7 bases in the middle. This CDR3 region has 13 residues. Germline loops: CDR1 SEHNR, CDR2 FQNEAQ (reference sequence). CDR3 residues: CASSLAGSEKLFF. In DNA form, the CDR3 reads TGTGCCAGCAGCTTAGCCGGGTCCGAAAAACTGTTTTTT.

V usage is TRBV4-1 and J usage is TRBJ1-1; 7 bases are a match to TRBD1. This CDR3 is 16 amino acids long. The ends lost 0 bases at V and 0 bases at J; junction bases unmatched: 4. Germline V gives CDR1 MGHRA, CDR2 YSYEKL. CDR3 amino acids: CASSQDTTGLNTEAFF. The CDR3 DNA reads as TGCGCCAGCAGCCAAGATACGACAGGGTTGAACACTGAAGCTTTCTTT.

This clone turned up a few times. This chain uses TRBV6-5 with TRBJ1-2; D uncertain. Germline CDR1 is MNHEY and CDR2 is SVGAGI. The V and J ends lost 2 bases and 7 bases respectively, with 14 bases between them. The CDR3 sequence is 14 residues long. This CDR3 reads CASSYRGQAAGYTF. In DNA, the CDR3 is TGTGCCAGCAGTTACCGAGGGCAGGCGGCTGGCTACACCTTC.

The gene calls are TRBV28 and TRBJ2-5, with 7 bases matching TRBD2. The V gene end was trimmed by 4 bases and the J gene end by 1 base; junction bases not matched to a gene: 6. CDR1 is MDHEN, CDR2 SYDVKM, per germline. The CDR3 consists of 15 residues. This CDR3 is CASSYPPSGQETQYF. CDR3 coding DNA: TGTGCCAGCAGTTACCCCCCTAGCGGCCAAGAGACCCAGTACTTC.

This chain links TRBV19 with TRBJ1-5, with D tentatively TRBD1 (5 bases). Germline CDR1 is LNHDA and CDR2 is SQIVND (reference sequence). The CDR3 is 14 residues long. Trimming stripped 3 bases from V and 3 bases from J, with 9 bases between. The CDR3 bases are TGTGCCAGTAGTATTACCAGGGCCAATCAGCCCCAGCATTTT. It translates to CASSITRANQPQHF.

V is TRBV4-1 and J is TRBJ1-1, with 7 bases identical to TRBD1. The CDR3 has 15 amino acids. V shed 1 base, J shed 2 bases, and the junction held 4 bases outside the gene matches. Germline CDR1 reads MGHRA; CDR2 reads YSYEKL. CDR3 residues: CASSQGTGGNTEAFF. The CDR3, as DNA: TGCGCCAGCAGCCAAGGGACAGGCGGAAACACTGAAGCTTTCTTT.

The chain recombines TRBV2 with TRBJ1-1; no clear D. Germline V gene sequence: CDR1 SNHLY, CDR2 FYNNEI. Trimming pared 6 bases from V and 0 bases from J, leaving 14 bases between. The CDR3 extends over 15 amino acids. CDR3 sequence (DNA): TGTGCCAGCAGACGAGAGGTCACTATGAACACTGAAGCTTTCTTT. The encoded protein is CASRREVTMNTEAFF.

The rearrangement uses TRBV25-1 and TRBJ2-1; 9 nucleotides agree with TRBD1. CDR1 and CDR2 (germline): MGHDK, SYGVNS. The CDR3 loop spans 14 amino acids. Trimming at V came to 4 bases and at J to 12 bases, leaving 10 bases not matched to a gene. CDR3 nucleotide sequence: TGTGCCAGCAGTGCCGAATTAGGGACAGGGCGGCAGTTCTTC. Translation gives CASSAELGTGRQFF.

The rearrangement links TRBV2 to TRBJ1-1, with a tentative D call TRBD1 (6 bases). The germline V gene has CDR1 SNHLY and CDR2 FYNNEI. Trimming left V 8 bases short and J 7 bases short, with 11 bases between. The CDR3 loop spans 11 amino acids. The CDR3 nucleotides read TGTGCCAGCGGACAGTTAATTGAAGCTTTCTTT. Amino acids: CASGQLIEAFF.

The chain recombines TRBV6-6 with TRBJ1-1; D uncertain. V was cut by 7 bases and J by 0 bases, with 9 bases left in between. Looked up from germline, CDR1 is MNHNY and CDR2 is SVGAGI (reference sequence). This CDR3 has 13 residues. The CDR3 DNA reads TGTGCCAGCAATTCGGTCATGAACACTGAAGCTTTCTTT. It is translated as CASNSVMNTEAFF.

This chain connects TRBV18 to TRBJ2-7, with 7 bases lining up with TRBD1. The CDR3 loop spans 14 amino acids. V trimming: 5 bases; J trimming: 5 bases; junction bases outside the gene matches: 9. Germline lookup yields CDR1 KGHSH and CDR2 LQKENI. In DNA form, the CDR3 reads TGTGCCAGCTCAGTTGACAGGGACGGGAACGAGCAGTACTTC. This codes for CASSVDRDGNEQYF.

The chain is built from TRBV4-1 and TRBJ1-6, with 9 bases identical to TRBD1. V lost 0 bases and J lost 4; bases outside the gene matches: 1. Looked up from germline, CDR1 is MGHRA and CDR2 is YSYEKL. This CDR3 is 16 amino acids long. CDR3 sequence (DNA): TGCGCCAGCAGCCAAGAGACAGGGGGATATAATTCACCCCTCCACTTT. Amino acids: CASSQETGGYNSPLHF.

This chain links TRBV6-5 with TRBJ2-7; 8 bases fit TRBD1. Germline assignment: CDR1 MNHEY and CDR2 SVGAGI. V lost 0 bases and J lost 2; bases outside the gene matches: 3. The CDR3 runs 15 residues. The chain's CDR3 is CASSYSGQGTYEQYF. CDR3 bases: TGTGCCAGCAGTTACTCCGGACAGGGAACCTACGAGCAGTACTTC.

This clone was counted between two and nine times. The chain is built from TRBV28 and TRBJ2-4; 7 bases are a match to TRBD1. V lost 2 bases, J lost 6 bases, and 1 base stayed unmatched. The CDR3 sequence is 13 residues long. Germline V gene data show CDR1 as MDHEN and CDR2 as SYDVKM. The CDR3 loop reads CASSLRTGNIQYF. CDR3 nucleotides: TGTGCCAGCAGTTTAAGGACAGGAAACATTCAGTACTTC.

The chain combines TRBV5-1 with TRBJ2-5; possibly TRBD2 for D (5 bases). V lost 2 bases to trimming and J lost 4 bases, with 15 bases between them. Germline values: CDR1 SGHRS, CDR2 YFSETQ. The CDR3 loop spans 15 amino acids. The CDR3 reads CASSLYSREGETQYF. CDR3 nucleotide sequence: TGCGCCAGCAGCTTATATAGCCGTGAGGGAGAGACCCAGTACTTC.

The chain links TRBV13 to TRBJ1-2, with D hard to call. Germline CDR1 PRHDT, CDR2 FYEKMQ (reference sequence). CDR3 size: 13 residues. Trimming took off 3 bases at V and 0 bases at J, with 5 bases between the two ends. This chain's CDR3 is CASSLGANYGYTF. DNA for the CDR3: TGTGCCAGCAGCTTGGGAGCTAACTATGGCTACACCTTC.

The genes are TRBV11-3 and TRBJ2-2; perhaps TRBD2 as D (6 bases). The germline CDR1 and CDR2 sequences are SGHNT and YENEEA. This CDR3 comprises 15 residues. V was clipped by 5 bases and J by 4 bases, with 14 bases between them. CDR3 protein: CASSQEGLLTGELFF. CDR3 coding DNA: TGTGCCAGCAGCCAAGAGGGACTCCTCACCGGGGAGCTGTTTTTT. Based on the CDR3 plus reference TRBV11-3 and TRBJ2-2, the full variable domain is EAGVVQSPRYKIIEKKQPVAFWCNPISGHNTLYWYLQNLGQGPELLIRYENEEAVDDSQLPKDRFSAERLKGVDSTLKIQPAELGDSAVYLCASSQEGLLTGELFFGEGSRLTVL.

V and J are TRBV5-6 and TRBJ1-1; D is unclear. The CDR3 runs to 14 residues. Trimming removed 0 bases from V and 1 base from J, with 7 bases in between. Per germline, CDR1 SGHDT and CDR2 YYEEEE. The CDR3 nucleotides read TGTGCCAGCAGCTTGGGAGGGAAGAACACTGAAGCTTTCTTT. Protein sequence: CASSLGGKNTEAFF.

CDR3 amino acids: CASSDIRGMNTEAFF. CDR3 DNA sequence: TGTGCCAGCAGCGACATACGGGGGATGAACACTGAAGCTTTCTTT. The chain combines TRBV7-9 with TRBJ1-1; tentatively, D is TRBD1 (5 bases). The V and J ends lost 5 bases and 0 bases respectively, with 13 bases between them. CDR3 length equals 15 residues. The germline V gene has CDR1 SEHNR and CDR2 FQNEAQ (reference sequence).

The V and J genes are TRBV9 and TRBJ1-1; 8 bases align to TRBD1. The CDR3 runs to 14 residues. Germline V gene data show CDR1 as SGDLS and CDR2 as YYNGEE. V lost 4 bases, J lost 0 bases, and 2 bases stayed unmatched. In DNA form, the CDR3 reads TGTGCCAGCAGCCGGACAGGGATGAACACTGAAGCTTTCTTT. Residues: CASSRTGMNTEAFF.